Below, 22 T cell receptor beta chains from the same sample are listed, as sequenced in a study of T cell changes during pregnancy in multiple sclerosis. TCRdb's table, derived via immunoSEQ multiplex PCR, lists solely in-frame clones and lacks some. The table records about 51,000 clones, roughly 94% of them present only once. The sequencing here drew on CD4+ T cells from peripheral blood mononuclear cells, taken in the second trimester of pregnancy. These receptors originate from a female donor with multiple sclerosis, enrolled in a pregnancy study.

V is TRBV9 and J is TRBJ1-1, with D perhaps TRBD1 (5 bases). The germline V gene encodes CDR1 SGDLS and CDR2 YYNGEE. The CDR3 has 14 amino acids. Trimming cost V 0 bases and J 3 bases, with 9 bases left between them. The CDR3 coding sequence is TGTGCCAGCAGCGTAGCTGGGGGGGACACTGAAGCTTTCTTT. Protein: CASSVAGGDTEAFF.

In regard to this clone: This sample also contains other DNA sequences that code for the same CDR3. CDR3 in amino acids: CASSPNRDSPLHF. The DNA of the CDR3 is TGTGCCAGCTCACCCAACAGGGATTCACCCCTCCACTTT. The V call is TRBV18, the J call TRBJ1-6, with D perhaps TRBD1 (6 bases). This CDR3 spans 13 amino acids. V was trimmed by 3 bases and J by 8 bases, leaving 8 bases between them. From germline, CDR1 is KGHSH and CDR2 LQKENI. Based on the CDR3 plus reference TRBV18 and TRBJ1-6, the full variable domain is NAGVMQNPRHLVRRRGQEARLRCSPMKGHSHVYWYRQLPEEGLKFMVYLQKENIIDESGMPKERFSAEFPKEGPSILRIQQVVRGDSAAYFCASSPNRDSPLHFGNGTRLTVT.

V and J are TRBV7-8 and TRBJ2-1, with D possibly matching TRBD2 (5 bases). Trimming removed 5 bases at V and 0 bases at J, with 8 bases between. CDR3 length equals 14 residues. The V gene's germline CDR1 is SGHVS and CDR2 FQNEAQ. DNA of the CDR3: TGTGCCAGCAGCGCGGGCAGCTCCTACAATGAGCAGTTCTTC. It is translated as CASSAGSSYNEQFF.

The chain is built from TRBV18 and TRBJ2-7; maybe TRBD1 (6 bases). The germline V gene encodes CDR1 KGHSH and CDR2 LQKENI. The germline V and J ends were trimmed by 3 bases and 1 base, with 10 bases remaining between them. This CDR3 is built from 14 residues. CDR3 in DNA: TGTGCCAGCTCACCCACAGGGAAGTCCTACGAGCAGTACTTC. It codes for CASSPTGKSYEQYF.

The chain links TRBV7-2 to TRBJ1-5, with a tentative D call TRBD1 (5 bases). Germline CDR1 reads SGHTA; CDR2 reads FQGNSA. The germline V and J ends were trimmed by 5 bases and 3 bases, with 17 bases remaining between them. This CDR3 has 16 amino acids. CDR3 bases: TGTGCCAGCAGCCGGTCTGGAGGGGCCGACAATCAGCCCCAGCATTTT. It yields the protein CASSRSGGADNQPQHF.

The DNA of the CDR3 is TGTGCCAGCAGCCACCTCTCTCCGGGGGGGTCCTACGAGCAGTACTTC. Translated, it gives CASSHLSPGGSYEQYF. J is TRBJ2-7 and V is TRBV4-2; 8 positions agree with TRBD2. Germline trimming cut 3 bases from V and 1 base from J; bases unmatched to any gene: 8. This CDR3 has 16 residues. Germline CDR1 and CDR2: LGHNA and YNFKEQ.

This sequence joins TRBV6-4 and TRBJ2-1, with a possible D match to TRBD1 (5 bases). Germline values: CDR1 MRHNA, CDR2 SNTAGT. The V end was cut by 0 bases, the J end by 10 bases, with 10 bases between. CDR3 size: 13 residues. CDR3 sequence (DNA): TGTGCCAGCAGTGACTCAGGGGTTTTCGAGCAGTTCTTC. This codes for CASSDSGVFEQFF.

This chain uses TRBV11-2 with TRBJ2-3; 11 nucleotides line up with TRBD2. Losses at the gene ends were 1 base for V and 7 bases for J; bases not matched to a gene: 10. This CDR3 has 17 residues. CDR1 and CDR2 from the germline V gene are SGHAT and FQNNGV. This chain's CDR3 is CASSLVGVAGGPNTQYF. The CDR3 DNA reads as TGTGCCAGCAGCTTAGTCGGAGTAGCGGGGGGGCCCAATACGCAGTATTTT.

The chain is built from TRBV7-9 and TRBJ1-4; D ambiguous. The CDR3 is made up of 13 amino acids. The germline V gene has CDR1 SEHNR and CDR2 FQNEAQ (reference sequence). V was cut by 5 bases and J by 8 bases, with 12 bases left in between. CDR3 loop: CASSPGGKEKLFF. The CDR3 DNA follows: TGTGCCAGCAGCCCAGGAGGAAAGGAAAAACTGTTTTTT. Combining the CDR3 with reference TRBV7-9 and TRBJ1-4 gives the whole variable domain DTGVSQNPRHKITKRGQNVTFRCDPISEHNRLYWYRQTLGQGPEFLTYFQNEAQLEKSRLLSDRFSAERPKGSFSTLEIQRTEQGDSAMYLCASSPGGKEKLFFGSGTQLSVL.

The chain carries TRBV5-6 and TRBJ2-1, with 7 bases matching TRBD2. Trimming removed 3 bases from V and 3 bases from J; junction bases left unmatched: 6. CDR1 and CDR2 from the germline V gene are SGHDT and YYEEEE. The CDR3 loop spans 15 amino acids. CDR3 in amino acids: CASSYRREFYNEQFF. CDR3 nucleotides: TGTGCCAGCAGCTACCGGCGGGAGTTCTACAATGAGCAGTTCTTC.

The V and J genes are TRBV9 and TRBJ2-5, with TRBD1 as a possible D gene (6 bases). Looked up from germline, CDR1 is SGDLS and CDR2 is YYNGEE. Deletions cut 2 bases from V and 5 bases from J, with 19 bases between. This CDR3 has 16 amino acids. Here the CDR3 DNA reads TGTGCCAGCAGCGTTAAACAGGGAACTATAGGGGAGACCCAGTACTTC. Its translation: CASSVKQGTIGETQYF.

This clone was recorded only once. Sequence at one end of the junction differs from germline and may be a read error. V usage is TRBV18 and J usage is TRBJ2-5; a possible D gene is TRBD2 (5 bases). CDR3 length: 13 residues. Germline V lookup: CDR1 KGHSH, CDR2 LQKENI. CDR3 sequence reads: CVSVGGLGETQYF. As DNA, the CDR3 is TGTGTCAGCGTCGGAGGTCTAGGAGAGACCCAGTACTTC.

This sequence joins TRBV6-5 and TRBJ1-1; possibly TRBD1 for D (6 bases). CDR1 is MNHEY, CDR2 SVGAGI, per germline. The V gene lost 6 bases and the J gene lost 5 bases, with 16 bases spanning the gap. The CDR3 spans 14 residues. Written as DNA, the CDR3 is TGTGCCAGCAGACCCCGGGGGAGGGGGACTGAAGCTTTCTTT. Translated: CASRPRGRGTEAFF.

The chain uses TRBV2 and TRBJ2-3; TRBD1 is a possible D gene (6 bases). This CDR3 has 15 residues. Germline CDR1 is SNHLY and CDR2 is FYNNEI. V was cut by 6 bases and J by 0 bases, with 13 bases left in between. CDR3 sequence: CASSEYRVSTDTQYF. As DNA, the CDR3 is TGTGCCAGCAGCGAATACAGGGTCAGCACAGATACGCAGTATTTT.

The chain recombines TRBV10-3 with TRBJ2-7; 7 positions match TRBD2. This CDR3 spans 13 amino acids. Germline-derived CDR1 and CDR2 are ENHRY and SYGVKD. The V and J ends lost 4 bases and 5 bases, in that order; junction bases with no gene match: 5. CDR3 residues: CAISGGGPDEQYF. As DNA, the CDR3 is TGTGCCATCAGTGGCGGGGGTCCCGACGAGCAGTACTTC.

The rearrangement uses TRBV20-1 and TRBJ1-1; D possibly corresponds to TRBD1 (6 bases). The V and J ends lost 8 bases and 8 bases respectively, with 9 bases between them. The CDR3 sequence is 9 residues long. CDR1 is DFQATT and CDR2 is SNEGSKA in the germline V gene (reference sequence). The CDR3 sequence is CSTDREAFF. As DNA, the CDR3 is TGCAGTACGGACAGAGAAGCTTTCTTT.

The chain employs TRBV2 and TRBJ2-5; D perhaps matches TRBD2 (5 bases). CDR3 length equals 15 residues. Germline lookup yields CDR1 SNHLY and CDR2 FYNNEI. Trimming stripped 6 bases from V and 1 base from J, with 15 bases between. CDR3 in DNA: TGTGCCAGCAGGGGAGCTACAACAGCCCAAGAGACCCAGTACTTC. It codes for CASRGATTAQETQYF.

The table lists this clone with a count of one. The gene calls are TRBV4-1 and TRBJ2-6; D uncertain. CDR1 is MGHRA and CDR2 is YSYEKL in the germline V gene. V was clipped by 0 bases and J by 0 bases, with 12 bases between them. This CDR3 has 18 residues. CDR3 sequence: CASSQESHISSGANVLTF. The CDR3, as DNA: TGCGCCAGCAGCCAAGAATCTCACATCAGCTCTGGGGCCAACGTCCTGACTTTC.

This clone occurred a few times. One end of the junction is discordant with germline, which a read error may explain. The chain combines TRBV10-3 with TRBJ1-6; D is unclear. Germline CDR1 reads ENHRY; CDR2 reads SYGVKD. CDR3 length: 10 amino acids. This CDR3 reads CGPRDSPLHF. The CDR3 DNA reads TGCGGGCCGCGGGATTCACCCCTCCACTTT.

The chain is built from TRBV4-3 and TRBJ2-2; 9 bases line up with TRBD2. The germline gives CDR1 LGHNA, CDR2 YSLEER. CDR3 length equals 16 residues. J lost 5 bases, V lost 6 bases, and 10 bases had no gene match. The CDR3 protein is CASSGFSGGGTGELFF. CDR3 coding DNA: TGCGCCAGCAGTGGTTTTAGCGGGGGCGGAACCGGGGAGCTGTTTTTT.

The rearrangement uses TRBV19 and TRBJ1-1, with D maybe TRBD1 (6 bases). Germline V gene lookup returns CDR1 LNHDA and CDR2 SQIVND (reference sequence). V lost 1 base, J lost 3 bases, and 12 bases lay in between. CDR3 length equals 15 residues. The CDR3 is CASSIALDRHTEAFF. As DNA, the CDR3 is TGTGCCAGTAGTATAGCCCTAGACAGGCACACTGAAGCTTTCTTT.

The rearrangement links TRBV5-4 to TRBJ2-7; D possibly corresponds to TRBD1 (6 bases). CDR3 size: 15 residues. Germline V gives CDR1 SGHNT, CDR2 YYREEE (reference sequence). Trimming took 2 bases from V and 0 from J, leaving 12 bases between them. CDR3 protein: CASSFYGGRSYEQYF. CDR3 DNA: TGTGCCAGCAGCTTTTATGGGGGCCGCTCCTACGAGCAGTACTTC. Drawing the rest from reference TRBV5-4 and TRBJ2-7, the complete variable domain is ETGVTQSPTHLIKTRGQQVTLRCSSQSGHNTVSWYQQALGQGPQFIFQYYREEENGRGNFPPRFSGLQFPNYSSELNVNALELDDSALYLCASSFYGGRSYEQYFGPGTRLTVT.